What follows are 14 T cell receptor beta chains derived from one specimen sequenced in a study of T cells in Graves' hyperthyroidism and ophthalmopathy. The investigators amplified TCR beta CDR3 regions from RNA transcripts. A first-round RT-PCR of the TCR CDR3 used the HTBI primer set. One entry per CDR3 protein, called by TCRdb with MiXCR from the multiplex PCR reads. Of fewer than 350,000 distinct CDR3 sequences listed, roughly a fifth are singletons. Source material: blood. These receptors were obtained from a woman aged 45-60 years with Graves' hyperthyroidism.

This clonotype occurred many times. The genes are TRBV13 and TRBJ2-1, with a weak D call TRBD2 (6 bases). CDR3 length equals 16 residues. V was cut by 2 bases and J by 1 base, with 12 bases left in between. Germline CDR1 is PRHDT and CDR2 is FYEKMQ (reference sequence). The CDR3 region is CASSLFWGESYNEQFF. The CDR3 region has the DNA TGTGCCAGCAGCTTATTTTGGGGGGAGTCCTACAATGAGCAGTTCTTC.

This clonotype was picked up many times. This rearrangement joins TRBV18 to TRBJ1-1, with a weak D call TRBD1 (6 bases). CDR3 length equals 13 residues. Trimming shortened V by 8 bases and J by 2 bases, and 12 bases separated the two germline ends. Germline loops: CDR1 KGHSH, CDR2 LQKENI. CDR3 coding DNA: TGTGCCAGCAGCACACAGGGCAACACTGAAGCTTTCTTT. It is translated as CASSTQGNTEAFF.

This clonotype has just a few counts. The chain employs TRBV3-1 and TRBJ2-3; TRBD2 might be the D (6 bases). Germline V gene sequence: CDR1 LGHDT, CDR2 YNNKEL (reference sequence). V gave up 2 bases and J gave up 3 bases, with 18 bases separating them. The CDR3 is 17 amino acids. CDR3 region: CASSQKRAPGSTDTQYF. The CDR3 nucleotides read TGTGCCAGCAGCCAAAAGCGGGCCCCCGGGTCTACAGATACGCAGTATTTT.

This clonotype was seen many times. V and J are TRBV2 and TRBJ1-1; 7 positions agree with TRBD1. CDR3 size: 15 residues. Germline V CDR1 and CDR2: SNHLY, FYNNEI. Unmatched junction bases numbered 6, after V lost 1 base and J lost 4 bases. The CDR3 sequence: CASSEGPRGPTEAFF. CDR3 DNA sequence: TGTGCCAGCAGTGAAGGCCCGAGGGGGCCCACTGAAGCTTTCTTT.

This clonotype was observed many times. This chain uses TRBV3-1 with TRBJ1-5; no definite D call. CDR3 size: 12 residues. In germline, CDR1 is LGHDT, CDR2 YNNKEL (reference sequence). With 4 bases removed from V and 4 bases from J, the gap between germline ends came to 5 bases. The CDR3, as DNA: TGTGCCAGCAGCCGTCCGAATCAGCCCCAGCATTTT. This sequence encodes CASSRPNQPQHF.

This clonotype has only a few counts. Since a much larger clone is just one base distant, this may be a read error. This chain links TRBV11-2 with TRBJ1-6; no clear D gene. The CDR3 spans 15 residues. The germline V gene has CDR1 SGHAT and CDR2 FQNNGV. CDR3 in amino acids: CASSLRSSYNSPLRF. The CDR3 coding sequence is TGTGCCAGCAGCTTACGAAGCTCCTATAATTCACCCCTCCGCTTT.

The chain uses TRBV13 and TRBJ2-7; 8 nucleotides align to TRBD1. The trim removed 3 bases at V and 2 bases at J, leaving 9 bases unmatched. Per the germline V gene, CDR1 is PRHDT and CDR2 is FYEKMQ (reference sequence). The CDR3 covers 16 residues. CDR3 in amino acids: CASSFDRDRPTYEQYF. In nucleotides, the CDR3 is TGTGCCAGCAGCTTTGACCGGGACAGGCCAACCTACGAGCAGTACTTC.

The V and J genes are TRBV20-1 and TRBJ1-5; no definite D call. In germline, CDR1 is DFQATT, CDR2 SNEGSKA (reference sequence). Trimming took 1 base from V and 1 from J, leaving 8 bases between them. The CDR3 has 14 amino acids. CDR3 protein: CSARVRASNQPQHF. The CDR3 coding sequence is TGCAGTGCTAGAGTGAGGGCAAGCAATCAGCCCCAGCATTTT.

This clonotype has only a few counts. The CDR3 bases are TGCAGTGCTACCGCCGGACAGGGCGGCAATCAGCCCCAGCATTTT. It specifies CSATAGQGGNQPQHF. J is TRBJ1-5 and V is TRBV20-1, with 8 positions matching TRBD1. CDR3 size: 15 residues. The germline V gene encodes CDR1 DFQATT and CDR2 SNEGSKA (reference sequence). The J segment lost 2 bases and the V segment lost 4 bases, leaving 7 bases of the junction unmatched.

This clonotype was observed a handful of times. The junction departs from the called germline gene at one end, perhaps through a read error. This CDR3 reads CVTRATGESYGYTF. The CDR3 coding sequence is TGTGTCACCAGGGCAACAGGGGAAAGCTATGGCTACACCTTC. The chain recombines TRBV15 with TRBJ1-2; 7 nucleotides match TRBD1. The CDR3 is made up of 14 amino acids. Looked up from germline, CDR1 is LNHNV and CDR2 is YYDKDF (reference sequence).

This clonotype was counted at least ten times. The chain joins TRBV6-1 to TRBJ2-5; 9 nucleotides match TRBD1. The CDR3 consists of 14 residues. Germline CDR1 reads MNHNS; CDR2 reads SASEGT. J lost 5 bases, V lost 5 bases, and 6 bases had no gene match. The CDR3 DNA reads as TGTGCCAGCAGTCGGGGACAGGGAGCGGAGACCCAGTACTTC. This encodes CASSRGQGAETQYF.

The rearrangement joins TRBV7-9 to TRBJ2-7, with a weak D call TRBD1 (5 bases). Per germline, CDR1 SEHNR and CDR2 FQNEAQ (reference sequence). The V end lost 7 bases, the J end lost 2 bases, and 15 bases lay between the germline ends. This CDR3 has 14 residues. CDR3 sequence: CASTKDSRPYEQYF. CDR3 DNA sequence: TGTGCCAGCACCAAAGACAGTCGGCCCTACGAGCAGTACTTC.

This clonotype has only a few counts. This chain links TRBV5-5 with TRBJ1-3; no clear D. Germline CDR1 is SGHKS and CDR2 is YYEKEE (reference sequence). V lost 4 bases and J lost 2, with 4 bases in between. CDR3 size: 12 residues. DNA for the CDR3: TGTGCCAGCAGCAAGGCTGGAAACACCATATATTTT. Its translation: CASSKAGNTIYF.

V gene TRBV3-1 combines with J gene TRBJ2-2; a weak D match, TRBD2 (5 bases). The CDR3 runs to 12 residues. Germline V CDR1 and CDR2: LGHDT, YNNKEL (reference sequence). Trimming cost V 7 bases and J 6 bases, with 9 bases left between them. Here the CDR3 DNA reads TGTGCCAGCAATTCGAGGGCCGGGGAGCTGTTTTTT. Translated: CASNSRAGELFF.